This TCR beta chain was retrieved from a study of T cells and Merkel cell carcinoma outcomes. V shed 1 base and J 4 bases; nucleotides not matched to a gene: 6. CDR3 length equals 16 residues. The germline V gene has CDR1 LGHNA and CDR2 YNFKEQ. TCRdb's copy holds only in-frame clones and misses some; the assay was immunoSEQ multiplex PCR. The repertoire holds about 320 clones, with under 90% as singletons. This receptor was identified in a human donor with Merkel cell carcinoma. The sample taken for sequencing was tumor tissue from Merkel cell carcinoma. The V gene is TRBV4-2, the J gene TRBJ2-3, with TRBD2 matching 9 bases. The CDR3, as DNA: TGTGCCAGCAGCCAAGGGGGTAGCGGGAGTGCAGATACGCAGTATTTT. Protein product: CASSQGGSGSADTQYF.